This entry lists 24 T cell receptor beta chains sequenced from one sample in a study of shared clonotypes between healthy human individuals. Using immunoSEQ multiplex PCR, the repertoire was profiled, and TCRdb retains in-frame clones only, with some absent. This table has 2,500,000 or so clones, over 85% appearing once. Sequences were obtained from naive CD4+ T cells from PBMCs. As to subset: CD45RA+ positively selected. All receptors derive from a man between 18 and 35 years old in good health. Some clones in this sample may be carry-over from other donors' samples.

Remarks on this clone: Other DNA sequences in this specimen translate into the identical CDR3. V gene TRBV6-5 combines with J gene TRBJ1-5; no clear D. The germline CDR1 and CDR2 sequences are MNHEY and SVGAGI. V lost 3 bases, J lost 4 bases, and 7 bases lay in between. The CDR3 extends over 13 amino acids. CDR3 residues: CASSYRENQPQHF. CDR3 in DNA: TGTGCCAGCAGTTATCGGGAAAATCAGCCCCAGCATTTT.

The chain combines TRBV5-4 with TRBJ2-1; TRBD2 aligns across 10 bases. V shed 9 bases and J 1 base; nucleotides not matched to a gene: 7. The CDR3 loop spans 15 amino acids. Per germline, CDR1 SGHNT and CDR2 YYREEE (reference sequence). CDR3 bases: TGTGCCACCCTGCTAGCGGGAGTGTCCTACAATGAGCAGTTCTTC. Protein product: CATLLAGVSYNEQFF. Variable domain in full (rest from reference TRBV5-4 and TRBJ2-1): ETGVTQSPTHLIKTRGQQVTLRCSSQSGHNTVSWYQQALGQGPQFIFQYYREEENGRGNFPPRFSGLQFPNYSSELNVNALELDDSALYLCATLLAGVSYNEQFFGPGTRLTVL.

V gene TRBV11-3 combines with J gene TRBJ2-7; weak D call: TRBD2 (6 bases). Trimming took off 4 bases at V and 5 bases at J, with 9 bases between the two ends. The germline CDR1 and CDR2 sequences are SGHNT and YENEEA. CDR3 size: 12 residues. The CDR3 region has the DNA TGTGCCAGCAGCTCTAGCGCGCACGAGCAGTACTTC. Translating gives CASSSSAHEQYF.

This chain connects TRBV30 to TRBJ2-5; tentative D call: TRBD1 (6 bases). The germline V and J ends were trimmed by 4 bases and 5 bases, with 14 bases remaining between them. The CDR3 spans 13 residues. CDR1 and CDR2 from the germline V gene are GTSNPN and SVGIG (reference sequence). CDR3 residues: CAWNFRGTETQYF. For the CDR3, the DNA is TGTGCCTGGAATTTCAGGGGAACGGAGACCCAGTACTTC.

J is TRBJ2-7 and V is TRBV19; D is perhaps TRBD2 (5 bases). This CDR3 has 16 residues. Germline V CDR1 and CDR2: LNHDA, SQIVND (reference sequence). V was cut by 4 bases and J by 5 bases, with 21 bases left in between. CDR3 sequence (DNA): TGTGCCAGTAGTACCCGGACTTCTTTGGTCTTAGACGAGCAGTACTTC. Its translation is CASSTRTSLVLDEQYF.

The rearrangement uses TRBV6-6 and TRBJ2-5, with 9 nucleotides matching TRBD1. This CDR3 comprises 13 residues. The ends lost 10 bases at V and 5 bases at J; junction bases unmatched: 8. CDR1 and CDR2 from the germline V gene are MNHNY and SVGAGI (reference sequence). The CDR3 DNA follows: TGTGCCACCCGGACAGGGGTCCTGGAGACCCAGTACTTC. This codes for CATRTGVLETQYF.

The chain couples TRBV10-3 to TRBJ1-1; D may be TRBD1 (5 bases). Between the trimmed V and J ends, which lost 10 bases and 5 bases, there was a span of 14 bases. CDR1 is ENHRY and CDR2 is SYGVKD in the germline V gene. The length of the CDR3 is 12 residues. CDR3 in DNA: TGTGCCAGTGGGACCCGGCGGACTGAAGCTTTCTTT. This translates into CASGTRRTEAFF.

Concerning this clone: This same CDR3 is encoded by further DNA sequences in the sample. CDR3 amino acids: CASSLLGYEQYF. The DNA for the CDR3 is TGTGCCAGCAGTTTATTGGGATACGAGCAGTACTTC. The chain has TRBV28 and TRBJ2-7; D unresolved. CDR3 length equals 12 residues. Trimming stripped 1 base from V and 4 bases from J, with 5 bases between. Germline V gene lookup returns CDR1 MDHEN and CDR2 SYDVKM.

The chain uses TRBV27 and TRBJ1-5; D perhaps matches TRBD1 (5 bases). Deletions cut 3 bases from V and 2 bases from J, with 11 bases between. This CDR3 has 15 amino acids. CDR1 and CDR2 from the germline V gene are MNHEY and SMNVEV (reference sequence). CDR3 DNA sequence: TGTGCCAGCAGTTTCGCCGGGGGTGGCAATCAGCCCCAGCATTTT. This gives the protein CASSFAGGGNQPQHF.

This chain uses TRBV27 with TRBJ2-7; tentative D call: TRBD2 (6 bases). This CDR3 has 14 amino acids. With 4 bases removed from V and 1 base from J, the gap between germline ends came to 11 bases. Germline assignment: CDR1 MNHEY and CDR2 SMNVEV (reference sequence). The CDR3 nucleotides read TGTGCCAGCAGTTGGGGGGATGGGTCCTACGAGCAGTACTTC. Its translation is CASSWGDGSYEQYF.

The chain employs TRBV18 and TRBJ2-2; tentatively, D is TRBD2 (6 bases). V was trimmed by 8 bases and J by 0 bases, leaving 13 bases between them. Germline CDR1 is KGHSH and CDR2 is LQKENI. This CDR3 region has 15 residues. The CDR3 loop reads CASTAGIANTGELFF. For the CDR3, the DNA is TGTGCCAGCACTGCGGGGATCGCGAACACCGGGGAGCTGTTTTTT.

On this clone itself: Other DNA sequences in the same sample also yield this CDR3. As DNA, the CDR3 is TGCAGCGTTGTCGGTCTGCAGGAGACCCAGTACTTC. It translates to CSVVGLQETQYF. This chain connects TRBV29-1 to TRBJ2-5; the D is unclear. The V gene lost 4 bases and the J gene lost 5 bases, with 11 bases spanning the gap. Germline assignment: CDR1 SQVTM and CDR2 ANQGSEA. The CDR3 length is 12 residues.

The rearrangement uses TRBV5-6 and TRBJ2-2, with 10 bases matching TRBD1. Germline CDR1 reads SGHDT; CDR2 reads YYEEEE. The CDR3 runs 15 residues. Trimming removed 4 bases from V and 4 bases from J; junction bases left unmatched: 4. CDR3 region: CASSPGDRGTGELFF. DNA of the CDR3: TGTGCCAGCAGCCCTGGGGACAGGGGCACCGGGGAGCTGTTTTTT.

The genes are TRBV5-1 and TRBJ1-2; the D is unclear. Germline V gene data show CDR1 as SGHRS and CDR2 as YFSETQ. V lost 2 bases, J lost 9 bases, and 14 bases lay in between. The CDR3 is 13 amino acids. CDR3 region: CASSFSSGQRYTF. The CDR3 nucleotides read TGCGCCAGCAGCTTTTCTTCCGGGCAGCGCTACACCTTC.

This sequence joins TRBV27 and TRBJ2-5, with a possible D match to TRBD1 (6 bases). V dropped 2 bases and J dropped 2 bases, with 12 bases sitting between them. The CDR3 covers 15 residues. Looked up from germline, CDR1 is MNHEY and CDR2 is SMNVEV (reference sequence). The CDR3 DNA follows: TGTGCCAGCAGTTTAGGGTTCCAGGGGCAAGAGACCCAGTACTTC. Its translation: CASSLGFQGQETQYF.

The rearrangement links TRBV5-4 to TRBJ2-1; 9 positions match TRBD1. Germline loops: CDR1 SGHNT, CDR2 YYREEE (reference sequence). Unmatched junction bases numbered 17, after V lost 5 bases and J lost 8 bases. The CDR3 consists of 17 residues. This CDR3 is CASSQPPGTGLFDEQFF. The CDR3, as DNA: TGTGCCAGCAGTCAACCTCCCGGGACAGGGTTGTTCGATGAGCAGTTCTTC.

For this clone: This sample also contains other DNA sequences that code for the same CDR3. This rearrangement joins TRBV18 to TRBJ1-1; the D is unclear. CDR3 size: 13 residues. Germline CDR1 KGHSH, CDR2 LQKENI. The ends were cut back, 3 bases at V and 3 bases at J, with 8 bases in the middle. The CDR3 DNA reads TGTGCCAGCTCACCCGCCGGGGACACTGAAGCTTTCTTT. Amino acids: CASSPAGDTEAFF.

This rearrangement joins TRBV6-6 to TRBJ1-2, with a possible D match to TRBD1 (6 bases). The CDR3 has 14 residues. Germline V CDR1 and CDR2: MNHNY, SVGAGI (reference sequence). V lost 4 bases, J lost 8 bases, and 17 bases lay in between. CDR3 residues: CASSFIQGREGYTF. As DNA, the CDR3 is TGTGCCAGCAGTTTTATTCAGGGGAGGGAGGGCTACACCTTC.

This chain uses TRBV4-1 with TRBJ2-7; TRBD1 might be the D (5 bases). This CDR3 contains 17 residues. Germline CDR1 and CDR2: MGHRA and YSYEKL. V was pared by 3 bases and J by 3 bases, with 21 bases between. CDR3 sequence: CASSHRTPTGFGYEQYF. The DNA for the CDR3 is TGCGCCAGCAGCCACCGAACCCCCACAGGATTTGGCTACGAGCAGTACTTC.

The rearrangement joins TRBV28 to TRBJ1-2; TRBD1 might be the D (6 bases). This CDR3 has 14 residues. Trimming cost V 7 bases and J 4 bases, with 16 bases left between them. Per the germline V gene, CDR1 is MDHEN and CDR2 is SYDVKM. The CDR3 DNA reads TGTGCCAGCACCTTAGTAACAGGGCCCTATGGCTACACCTTC. It encodes CASTLVTGPYGYTF.

The V gene is TRBV19, the J gene TRBJ1-1; no clear D. CDR1 and CDR2 from the germline V gene are LNHDA and SQIVND (reference sequence). The CDR3 extends over 15 amino acids. The V end was cut by 6 bases, the J end by 5 bases, with 19 bases between. Here the CDR3 DNA reads TGTGCCAGTAGCCTAACCCGCGGCGGTGGAACTGAAGCTTTCTTT. As protein: CASSLTRGGGTEAFF.

For this clone: The identical CDR3 is also encoded by other nucleotide sequences in the sample. The chain combines TRBV5-1 with TRBJ2-5, with TRBD2 as a possible D gene (6 bases). The CDR3 length is 13 residues. CDR1 and CDR2 from the germline V gene are SGHRS and YFSETQ. V lost 0 bases, J lost 4 bases, and 7 bases lay in between. CDR3 protein: CASSLVGGETQYF. CDR3 sequence (DNA): TGCGCCAGCAGCTTGGTGGGGGGAGAGACCCAGTACTTC.

This chain uses TRBV9 with TRBJ1-1; perhaps TRBD1 as D (6 bases). Germline V gives CDR1 SGDLS, CDR2 YYNGEE. Trimming cost V 4 bases and J 5 bases, with 24 bases left between them. CDR3 length equals 17 residues. In DNA form, the CDR3 reads TGTGCCAGCAGCCCCGGTGGGGGCCGCGAACAGGTTACTGAAGCTTTCTTT. This translates into CASSPGGGREQVTEAFF.

The chain has TRBV11-1 and TRBJ1-2; D might be TRBD1 (5 bases). Trimming pared 3 bases from V and 8 bases from J, leaving 13 bases between. This CDR3 contains 13 residues. Germline-derived CDR1 and CDR2 are SGHAT and FQDESV (reference sequence). The CDR3 is CASSLGPGGGYTF. In DNA, the CDR3 is TGTGCCAGCAGCTTGGGGCCCGGCGGGGGCTACACCTTC.